The 22 T cell receptor beta chains reported below all come from one sample, sequenced in a study of blood T cell repertoires in COVID-19. Sequencing used immunoSEQ multiplex PCR; TCRdb keeps in-frame clones, though not all of them. The table lists around 42,000 clones, about 86% of them singletons. The sample was peripheral blood. The receptor source for this set is a man aged 70-80 years with acute or convalescent COVID-19.

This rearrangement joins TRBV7-8 to TRBJ1-5, with D uncertain. Germline CDR1 is SGHVS and CDR2 is FQNEAQ. V lost 2 bases and J lost 5, with 13 bases in between. The CDR3 runs 15 residues. CDR3 in amino acids: CASSLRGNRDQPQHF. Here the CDR3 DNA reads TGTGCCAGCAGCTTACGAGGAAACCGGGATCAGCCCCAGCATTTT.

J is TRBJ1-6 and V is TRBV18; tentatively, D is TRBD1 (5 bases). The CDR3 extends over 16 amino acids. V was shortened by 1 base and J by 11 bases, with 18 bases between the two germline ends. The V gene's germline CDR1 is KGHSH and CDR2 LQKENI. CDR3 amino acids: CASSPQAPLQGTPLHF. DNA of the CDR3: TGTGCCAGCTCACCACAAGCACCGCTCCAGGGTACACCCCTCCACTTT.

The genes are TRBV5-5 and TRBJ2-3, with a weak D call TRBD2 (6 bases). Trimming removed 5 bases from V and 6 bases from J, with 19 bases in between. The CDR3 covers 15 residues. The germline V gene has CDR1 SGHKS and CDR2 YYEKEE (reference sequence). The DNA of the CDR3 is TGTGCCAGCAGTTTCCGGGCCGGGGGAGGTGATACGCAGTATTTT. Amino acid sequence: CASSFRAGGGDTQYF.

The chain has TRBV28 and TRBJ1-6; unclear D gene. This CDR3 is 15 amino acids long. V lost 3 bases, J lost 5 bases, and 11 bases lay in between. CDR1 MDHEN and CDR2 SYDVKM come from the germline V gene. CDR3 region: CASSLGVLHNSPLHF. The CDR3 DNA reads as TGTGCCAGCAGTTTGGGCGTACTCCATAATTCACCCCTCCACTTT.

The chain is built from TRBV4-3 and TRBJ2-5, with 8 bases matching TRBD1. Germline V gene sequence: CDR1 LGHNA, CDR2 YSLEER. This CDR3 has 14 residues. V gave up 4 bases and J gave up 7 bases; unmatched junction bases: 8. This CDR3 reads CASSPGPDRGTQYF. As DNA, the CDR3 is TGCGCCAGCAGCCCCGGCCCCGACAGGGGGACCCAGTACTTC.

CDR3 DNA: TGTGCCACCAGTGATTTATCGGGGACAGGGAACACCGGGGAGCTGTTTTTT. It codes for CATSDLSGTGNTGELFF. The rearrangement uses TRBV24-1 and TRBJ2-2, with 8 bases matching TRBD1. CDR3 length: 17 residues. J was trimmed by 1 base and V by 1 base; bases with no gene match: 4. CDR1 is KGHDR, CDR2 SFDVKD, per germline.

The rearrangement joins TRBV5-1 to TRBJ2-5, with a weak D call TRBD1 (6 bases). The germline V gene encodes CDR1 SGHRS and CDR2 YFSETQ. The CDR3 spans 14 residues. V was pared by 4 bases and J by 5 bases, with 15 bases between. As DNA, the CDR3 is TGCGCCAGCAGCGTATTCCACAGGGAGGAGACCCAGTACTTC. It translates to CASSVFHREETQYF. The full variable domain, with the rest looked up from reference TRBV5-1 and TRBJ2-5, is KAGVTQTPRYLIKTRGQQVTLSCSPISGHRSVSWYQQTPGQGLQFLFEYFSETQRNKGNFPGRFSGRQFSNSRSEMNVSTLELGDSALYLCASSVFHREETQYFGPGTRLLVL.

The rearrangement joins TRBV27 to TRBJ1-4, with 8 bases identical to TRBD1. Germline loops: CDR1 MNHEY, CDR2 SMNVEV (reference sequence). This CDR3 comprises 14 residues. Trimming took 6 bases from V and 8 from J; bases not matched to a gene: 8. DNA for the CDR3: TGTGCCAGCAGCGGACAGGGTCTCAGAGAAAAACTGTTTTTT. Translation: CASSGQGLREKLFF.

This clone was seen only once. The chain recombines TRBV5-1 with TRBJ2-3; 8 bases agree with TRBD2. With V trimmed by 3 bases and J by 6 bases, 3 bases remained unmatched. CDR1 is SGHRS and CDR2 is YFSETQ in the germline V gene. The CDR3 runs to 13 residues. The CDR3 here is CASSSGGGDTQYF. The CDR3 nucleotides are TGCGCCAGCAGCTCGGGAGGGGGGGATACGCAGTATTTT.

The V and J genes are TRBV6-1 and TRBJ1-6; D is unresolved. The V end was cut by 0 bases, the J end by 9 bases, with 3 bases between. This CDR3 spans 12 amino acids. Per germline, CDR1 MNHNS and CDR2 SASEGT. For the CDR3, the DNA is TGTGCCAGCAGTGAAGCGAGTTCACCCCTCCACTTT. It is translated as CASSEASSPLHF.

The V gene is TRBV7-2, the J gene TRBJ2-1; D is ambiguous. CDR1 and CDR2 (germline): SGHTA, FQGNSA. The CDR3 runs to 14 residues. Trimming left V 2 bases short and J 7 bases short, with 12 bases between. The CDR3, as DNA: TGTGCCAGCAGCTTATTAATAGTTAAGAATGAGCAGTTCTTC. Encoded protein: CASSLLIVKNEQFF.

The rearrangement links TRBV5-1 to TRBJ2-5; D may be TRBD2 (5 bases). This CDR3 has 16 residues. Germline V gene sequence: CDR1 SGHRS, CDR2 YFSETQ. Deletions cut 1 base from V and 0 bases from J, with 13 bases between. CDR3 loop: CASSLPRGLNQETQYF. In nucleotides, the CDR3 is TGCGCCAGCAGCTTGCCGCGCGGGCTCAACCAAGAGACCCAGTACTTC. The entire variable domain, with the rest obtained from reference TRBV5-1 and TRBJ2-5, is as follows: KAGVTQTPRYLIKTRGQQVTLSCSPISGHRSVSWYQQTPGQGLQFLFEYFSETQRNKGNFPGRFSGRQFSNSRSEMNVSTLELGDSALYLCASSLPRGLNQETQYFGPGTRLLVL.

This clone was seen once. The V gene is TRBV18, the J gene TRBJ2-7; 9 bases map to TRBD1. From germline, CDR1 is KGHSH and CDR2 LQKENI. The CDR3 is 14 amino acids. J lost 7 bases, V lost 2 bases, and 6 bases had no gene match. For the CDR3, the DNA is TGTGCCAGCTCACCAGCACAGGGGGCGCGGGAGCAGTACTTC. The encoded protein is CASSPAQGAREQYF.

The chain is built from TRBV6-1 and TRBJ1-5, with TRBD1 identical over 11 bases. J lost 7 bases, V lost 4 bases, and 12 bases had no gene match. The V gene's germline CDR1 is MNHNS and CDR2 SASEGT. The CDR3 has 17 amino acids. This CDR3 is CASSVGWRTGGGQPQHF. DNA of the CDR3: TGTGCCAGCAGTGTGGGGTGGAGGACAGGGGGCGGACAGCCCCAGCATTTT.

The V and J genes are TRBV5-6 and TRBJ1-4, with D possibly TRBD1 on 5 matching bases. The germline gives CDR1 SGHDT, CDR2 YYEEEE. V lost 3 bases, J lost 5 bases, and 14 bases lay in between. The CDR3 has 15 residues. Here the CDR3 DNA reads TGTGCCAGCAGCTCCGCGGGACGGCCCAATGAAAAACTGTTTTTT. Its translation is CASSSAGRPNEKLFF.

This chain connects TRBV19 to TRBJ1-1; TRBD1 matches 8 bases. Per germline, CDR1 LNHDA and CDR2 SQIVND (reference sequence). CDR3 length: 13 residues. V was clipped by 4 bases and J by 3 bases; unmatched bases: 1. The CDR3 DNA reads TGTGCCAGTAGTAAGACAGGGGACACTGAAGCTTTCTTT. Amino acid sequence: CASSKTGDTEAFF.

The chain joins TRBV6-6 to TRBJ1-4, with no clear D. The CDR3 loop spans 14 amino acids. Germline CDR1 and CDR2: MNHNY and SVGAGI (reference sequence). Trimming took off 5 bases at V and 0 bases at J, with 7 bases between the two ends. The CDR3 DNA is TGTGCCAGCAGTGGCAATCCAACTAATGAAAAACTGTTTTTT. Translated: CASSGNPTNEKLFF.

This chain joins TRBV6-2 or TRBV6-3 and TRBJ2-7; a weak D match, TRBD2 (6 bases). V lost 4 bases, J lost 6 bases, and 13 bases lay in between. Germline CDR1 reads MNHEY; CDR2 reads SVGEGT. CDR3 length: 13 amino acids. CDR3: CASSWDSPGEQYF. As DNA, the CDR3 is TGTGCCAGCAGTTGGGACTCTCCGGGCGAGCAGTACTTC.

This clone was seen only once. The V gene is TRBV2, the J gene TRBJ2-1, with D possibly matching TRBD1 (6 bases). Germline loops: CDR1 SNHLY, CDR2 FYNNEI. The CDR3 is made up of 12 amino acids. Trimming pared 6 bases from V and 9 bases from J, leaving 12 bases between. The CDR3 DNA sequence: TGTGCCAGCAGCATCCTAGGGGGTGAGCAGTTCTTC. Translation: CASSILGGEQFF.

V usage is TRBV4-3 and J usage is TRBJ2-7; possible D gene TRBD2, 5 bases. With 2 bases removed from V and 3 bases from J, the gap between germline ends came to 14 bases. This CDR3 has 15 residues. Per the germline V gene, CDR1 is LGHNA and CDR2 is YSLEER. Written as DNA, the CDR3 is TGCGCCAGCAGCCAAACGGGAAACGCCGACTACGAGCAGTACTTC. It yields the protein CASSQTGNADYEQYF.

The rearrangement links TRBV27 to TRBJ1-4; D not certain. CDR3 length: 14 amino acids. Germline lookup yields CDR1 MNHEY and CDR2 SMNVEV (reference sequence). V lost 0 bases and J 8 bases, leaving 10 bases between the germline ends. CDR3 protein: CASSLSPPGEKLFF. The CDR3 DNA sequence: TGTGCCAGCAGTTTATCGCCCCCGGGAGAAAAACTGTTTTTT.

The chain combines TRBV6-5 with TRBJ1-3, with 8 positions matching TRBD1. Germline CDR1 is MNHEY and CDR2 is SVGAGI. The CDR3 runs 14 residues. V trimming: 5 bases; J trimming: 2 bases; junction bases outside the gene matches: 2. CDR3: CASSRTGTGNTIYF. DNA of the CDR3: TGTGCCAGCAGTCGGACAGGGACTGGAAACACCATATATTTT.